A single TCR beta chain is shown here with its context. The antigen remains unidentified. Within the CD8+ T cell compartment, naive cells were CD45RO-CCR7+CD27+CD95-. UMI-labeled TRB cDNA libraries were prepared by 5' RACE. TCRdb reprocessed the 5' RACE reads; each CDR3 protein has one entry and no DNA is given. In total, the table holds about 5,800 distinct CDR3 sequences. The source of the sample is a study of CXCR3-negative and CXCR3-positive naive CD8 T cells. The study, taken as a whole, reports: Both naive subsets showed comparably high diversity, and memory CD8+ cells showed much lower diversity. The TRB CDR3s that CXCR3-positive naive cells carried were more hydrophobic than those of CXCR3-negative naive cells. TRBV-TRBJ usage was alike in naive CXCR3-negative and CXCR3-positive cells but differed in memory cells.

CDR1 is SGHVS and CDR2 is FNYEAQ in the germline V gene. CDR3 length equals 13 residues. The chain has TRBV7-6 and TRBJ2-1; TCRdb gives TRBD1 as the D gene, but with no DNA this cannot be confirmed. The sequenced material came from naive CXCR3- CD8+ T cells from blood. Subset defined: CD45RO-CCR7+CD27+CD95- naive CD8+ T cells lacking CXCR3 (TNR3-). The TCR comes from a human donor in good health. Some clones in this sample may be carry-over from other donors' samples. The CDR3 protein is CASSLDRRYEQFF. Based on the CDR3 plus reference TRBV7-6 and TRBJ2-1, the full variable domain is GAGVSQSPRYKVTKRGQDVALRCDPISGHVSLYWYRQALGQGPEFLTYFNYEAQQDKSGLPNDRFSAERPEGSISTLTIQRTEQRDSAMYRCASSLDRRYEQFFGPGTRLTVL.